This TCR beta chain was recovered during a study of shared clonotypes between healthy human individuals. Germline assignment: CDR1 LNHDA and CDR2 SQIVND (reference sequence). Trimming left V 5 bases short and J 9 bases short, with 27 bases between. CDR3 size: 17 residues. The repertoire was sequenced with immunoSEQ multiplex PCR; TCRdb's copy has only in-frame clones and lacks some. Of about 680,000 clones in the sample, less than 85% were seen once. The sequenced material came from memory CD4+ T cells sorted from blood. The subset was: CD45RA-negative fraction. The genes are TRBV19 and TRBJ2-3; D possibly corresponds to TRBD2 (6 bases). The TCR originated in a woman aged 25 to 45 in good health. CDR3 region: CASSPNPPGEPATTQYF. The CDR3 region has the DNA TGTGCCAGTAGTCCGAACCCCCCGGGAGAACCGGCAACGACGCAGTATTTT.